The entry below gives a single TCR beta chain sequence along with its context. The record originates from a study of blood T cell repertoires in COVID-19. Using immunoSEQ multiplex PCR, the repertoire was profiled, and TCRdb retains in-frame clones only, with some absent. The repertoire has 80,000 to 100,000 clones, over 75% of them found once; the top ten carry about 1.7%. The CDR3 covers 14 residues. Germline V lookup: CDR1 ENHRY, CDR2 SYGVKD. V shed 3 bases and J shed 5 bases, with 13 bases lying between them. Specimen: peripheral blood. This clonotype was obtained from a man aged 55 to 70 with acute or convalescent COVID-19. The J gene is TRBJ1-1, the V gene TRBV10-3; D is unresolved. CDR3 nucleotide sequence: TGTGCCATCAGTGACCCTCGAGGCGGGACTGAAGCTTTCTTT. Encoded protein: CAISDPRGGTEAFF.